Listed here is a single TCR beta chain. As yet, its antigen is unknown. The data were taken from a study of response to subunit inactivated influenza vaccine. V was shortened by 0 bases and J by 8 bases, with 11 bases between the two germline ends. Germline lookup yields CDR1 MNHEY and CDR2 SVGAGI. The CDR3 totals 15 residues. Study-wide findings and caveats: After each seasonal influenza vaccination, few new T cells are recruited, the authors suggested.

Each CDR3 protein is one row after TCRdb ran MiXCR on the RT-PCR reads. The sample shows hundreds of thousands of distinct CDR3 sequences, around 20% of them seen only once. This specimen consisted of PBMCs from blood, obtained roughly 5 days after vaccination. This TCR came from a man in his forties or fifties who received an inactivated influenza vaccine. The chain carries TRBV6-5 and TRBJ1-6; D call uncertain. CDR3 protein: CASSYSPRQDSPLHF. The CDR3 DNA reads TGTGCCAGCAGTTACTCGCCCCGACAAGATTCACCCCTCCACTTT.